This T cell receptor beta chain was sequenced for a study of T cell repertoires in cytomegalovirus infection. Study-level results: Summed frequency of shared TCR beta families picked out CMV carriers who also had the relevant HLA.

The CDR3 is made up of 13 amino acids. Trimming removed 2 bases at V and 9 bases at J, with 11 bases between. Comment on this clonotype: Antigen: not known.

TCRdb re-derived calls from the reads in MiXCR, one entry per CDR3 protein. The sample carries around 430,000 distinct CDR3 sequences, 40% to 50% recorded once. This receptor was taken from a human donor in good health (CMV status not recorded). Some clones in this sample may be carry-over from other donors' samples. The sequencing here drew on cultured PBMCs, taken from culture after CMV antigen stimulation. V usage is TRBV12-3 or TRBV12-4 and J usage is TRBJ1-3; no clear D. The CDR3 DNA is TGTGCCAGCAGTTTACAATCGAGTGTCACCATATATTTT. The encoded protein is CASSLQSSVTIYF.